These T cell receptor beta chains were read from a single sample in a study of chemoradiotherapy in HPV16-positive cancers. Assay used: immunoSEQ multiplex PCR; TCRdb lists only in-frame clones, some missing. In the table there are around 12,000 clones, 89% of which are singletons. The sample consisted of blood, taken from a patient who underwent chemoradiotherapy. The origin of the receptors is a human donor with HPV-associated anogenital cancer. Both conserved end residues are part of each CDR3. Fields, in order: J gene, clone size, V gene, D gene, CDR3 protein, CDR3 DNA. A D gene is named only where the DNA matches it firmly. Clone size is stated in some rows and not others, as once, few, many or a class when expanded.

J: TRBJ1-3; size: NA; V: TRBV5-1; D: NA; CDR3: CASSLSPTGNTIYF; DNA: TGCGCCAGCAGCTTGTCCCCTACTGGAAACACCATATATTTT
J: TRBJ2-7; size: NA; V: TRBV5-4; D: NA; CDR3: CASSFGGRYEQYF; DNA: TGTGCCAGCAGCTTTGGGGGGCGCTACGAGCAGTACTTC
J: TRBJ2-7; size: NA; V: TRBV5-6; D: TRBD1; CDR3: CASSERTGGVYEQYF; DNA: TGTGCCAGCAGCGAGAGGACAGGCGGTGTCTACGAGCAGTACTTC
J: TRBJ2-7; size: NA; V: TRBV28; D: NA; CDR3: CASSSQGPEYEQYF; DNA: TGTGCCAGCAGCTCCCAGGGCCCCGAATACGAGCAGTACTTC
J: TRBJ2-3; size: NA; V: TRBV6-1; D: TRBD2; CDR3: CASSEGLARTDTQYF; DNA: TGTGCCAGCAGTGAGGGACTAGCTAGGACAGATACGCAGTATTTT
J: TRBJ2-7; size: NA; V: TRBV28; D: TRBD2; CDR3: CASSLAGEGNEQYF; DNA: TGTGCCAGCAGTCTAGCGGGAGAGGGAAACGAGCAGTACTTC
J: TRBJ2-1; size: NA; V: TRBV18; D: NA; CDR3: CASSPPGAGRGHNEQFF; DNA: TGTGCCAGCTCACCACCGGGGGCTGGCAGGGGACACAATGAGCAGTTCTTC
J: TRBJ2-7; size: NA; V: TRBV7-2; D: NA; CDR3: CASSQGDEQYF; DNA: TGTGCCAGCAGTCAAGGCGACGAGCAGTACTTC
J: TRBJ1-3; size: NA; V: TRBV9; D: TRBD1; CDR3: CASSERQGAAGNTIYF; DNA: TGTGCCAGCAGCGAAAGACAGGGCGCTGCTGGAAACACCATATATTTT
J: TRBJ2-1; size: NA; V: TRBV18; D: NA; CDR3: CASSPRGVISYNEQFF; DNA: TGTGCCAGCTCACCGCGGGGAGTGATATCCTACAATGAGCAGTTCTTC
J: TRBJ1-1; size: NA; V: TRBV7-2; D: NA; CDR3: CASSSGGATEAFF; DNA: TGTGCCAGCAGCTCGGGAGGTGCCACTGAAGCTTTCTTT
J: TRBJ1-5; size: NA; V: TRBV4-2; D: NA; CDR3: CASSQVLEDLSNQPQHF; DNA: TGTGCCAGCAGCCAAGTTTTGGAGGACCTTAGCAATCAGCCCCAGCATTTT
J: TRBJ2-2; size: NA; V: TRBV7-8; D: NA; CDR3: CASSLYSAGWATGELFF; DNA: TGTGCCAGCAGCTTATATTCTGCAGGGTGGGCCACCGGGGAGCTGTTTTTT
J: TRBJ2-5; size: NA; V: TRBV18; D: NA; CDR3: CASSQETQYF; DNA: TGTGCCAGCTCCCAAGAGACCCAGTACTTC
J: TRBJ2-7; size: NA; V: TRBV28; D: NA; CDR3: CASSLIKDHYEQYF; DNA: TGTGCCAGCAGCTTGATCAAGGACCACTACGAGCAGTACTTC
J: TRBJ2-5; size: NA; V: TRBV7-3; D: TRBD2; CDR3: CASSLAGGSQETQYF; DNA: TGTGCCAGCAGCTTAGCGGGAGGATCCCAAGAGACCCAGTACTTC
J: TRBJ2-6; size: NA; V: TRBV5-6; D: NA; CDR3: CASSLQGAGANVLTF; DNA: TGTGCCAGCAGCTTACAGGGAGCTGGGGCCAACGTCCTGACTTTC
J: TRBJ1-2; size: NA; V: TRBV7-3; D: NA; CDR3: CASSLTYGDGYTF; DNA: TGTGCCAGCAGCTTAACCTATGGTGATGGCTACACCTTC
J: TRBJ1-1; size: NA; V: TRBV7-3; D: NA; CDR3: CASSLTTATEAFF; DNA: TGTGCCAGCAGCTTAACGACAGCCACTGAAGCTTTCTTT
J: TRBJ1-1; size: NA; V: TRBV6-1; D: TRBD1; CDR3: CASSGDRNRMNTEAFF; DNA: TGTGCCAGCAGTGGGGACAGGAACCGCATGAACACTGAAGCTTTCTTT
J: TRBJ1-1; size: NA; V: TRBV19; D: NA; CDR3: CASSIGRITEAFF; DNA: TGTGCCAGTAGTATCGGGCGGATCACTGAAGCTTTCTTT
J: TRBJ2-7; size: NA; V: TRBV4-1; D: NA; CDR3: CASSQHRVSHEQYF; DNA: TGCGCCAGCAGCCAACACCGGGTGAGTCACGAGCAGTACTTC
J: TRBJ2-1; size: NA; V: TRBV19; D: TRBD2; CDR3: CASTPGGSYNEQFF; DNA: TGTGCCAGCACACCCGGGGGGTCCTACAATGAGCAGTTCTTC
J: TRBJ2-3; size: NA; V: TRBV6-4; D: NA; CDR3: CASAPGAGTDTQYF; DNA: TGTGCCAGCGCCCCAGGGGCGGGAACAGATACGCAGTATTTT
J: TRBJ2-6; size: NA; V: TRBV25-1; D: NA; CDR3: CASSDPNSSGANVLTF; DNA: TGTGCCAGCAGTGACCCGAACAGCTCTGGGGCCAACGTCCTGACTTTC
J: TRBJ2-3; size: few; V: TRBV29-1; D: NA; CDR3: CSVEGAGGTTDTQYF; DNA: TGCAGCGTTGAAGGGGCAGGGGGGACCACAGATACGCAGTATTTT
J: TRBJ1-1; size: NA; V: TRBV7-2; D: NA; CDR3: CASSLNGGLNTEAFF; DNA: TGTGCCAGCAGCTTAAACGGGGGACTGAACACTGAAGCTTTCTTT
J: TRBJ1-4; size: NA; V: TRBV2; D: NA; CDR3: CASRTGTADTEKLFF; DNA: TGTGCCAGCAGAACCGGGACGGCCGACACTGAAAAACTGTTTTTT
J: TRBJ2-2; size: NA; V: TRBV18; D: NA; CDR3: CASSKVSGELFF; DNA: TGTGCCAGCTCAAAAGTTTCCGGGGAGCTGTTTTTT
J: TRBJ2-3; size: NA; V: TRBV6-5; D: NA; CDR3: CASSYSLGRGTDTQYF; DNA: TGTGCCAGCAGTTACTCCCTCGGGAGAGGCACAGATACGCAGTATTTT
J: TRBJ2-1; size: NA; V: TRBV11-2; D: NA; CDR3: CASRYPGPQSYNEQFF; DNA: TGTGCCAGCAGATACCCGGGACCGCAGTCCTACAATGAGCAGTTCTTC
J: TRBJ2-1; size: NA; V: TRBV7-2; D: NA; CDR3: CASSFGGGSSNNEQFF; DNA: TGTGCCAGCAGCTTCGGGGGCGGGTCATCTAACAATGAGCAGTTCTTC
J: TRBJ2-1; size: NA; V: TRBV6-5; D: NA; CDR3: CASSFRGYNEQFF; DNA: TGTGCCAGCAGTTTCAGGGGATACAATGAGCAGTTCTTC
J: TRBJ1-1; size: NA; V: TRBV19; D: TRBD1; CDR3: CASRGTGGQNTEAFF; DNA: TGTGCCAGTAGAGGGACAGGGGGCCAGAACACTGAAGCTTTCTTT
J: TRBJ2-7; size: once; V: TRBV11-2; D: TRBD1; CDR3: CASSFGHRDSLYEQYF; DNA: TGTGCCAGCAGCTTTGGTCACCGGGACAGCCTATACGAGCAGTACTTC
J: TRBJ1-6; size: few; V: TRBV4-1; D: TRBD1; CDR3: CASSSGRGQGSPGSPLHF; DNA: TGCGCCAGCAGCTCAGGCCGGGGACAGGGTAGTCCCGGTTCACCCCTCCACTTT
J: TRBJ2-3; size: NA; V: TRBV6-4; D: NA; CDR3: CASSDGSTDTQYF; DNA: TGTGCCAGCAGTGACGGGAGCACAGATACGCAGTATTTT
J: TRBJ2-7; size: NA; V: TRBV28; D: TRBD1; CDR3: CASSYIGGQGRYEQYF; DNA: TGTGCCAGCAGCTACATAGGGGGACAGGGGAGGTACGAGCAGTACTTC
J: TRBJ1-2; size: NA; V: TRBV5-1; D: NA; CDR3: CASSLAGGQGYTF; DNA: TGCGCCAGCAGCTTGGCCGGGGGGCAAGGCTACACCTTC
J: TRBJ2-7; size: NA; V: TRBV7-9; D: TRBD1; CDR3: CASSDRVEQYF; DNA: TGTGCCAGCAGCGACAGGGTCGAGCAGTACTTC
J: TRBJ2-3; size: NA; V: TRBV11-2; D: TRBD2; CDR3: CASSSGTSGRRTDTQYF; DNA: TGTGCCAGCAGCTCCGGGACTAGCGGGAGAAGGACAGATACGCAGTATTTT
J: TRBJ2-2; size: once; V: TRBV5-6; D: TRBD1; CDR3: CASSFRTGGANTGELFF; DNA: TGTGCCAGCAGCTTTCGGACAGGGGGTGCGAACACCGGGGAGCTGTTTTTT
J: TRBJ2-5; size: NA; V: TRBV5-4; D: NA; CDR3: CASSLLRETQYF; DNA: TGTGCCAGCAGCTTGCTTAGGGAGACCCAGTACTTC
J: TRBJ2-7; size: NA; V: TRBV4-1; D: NA; CDR3: CASSHSSAFGEQYF; DNA: TGCGCCAGCAGCCATTCCTCAGCTTTTGGCGAGCAGTACTTC